The T cell receptor beta chain under discussion was sequenced for a study of neurological immune-mediated disorders. General observations from the study: The study found the most TCR clonal expansion in HTLV-1-associated myelopathy and the least in multiple sclerosis, below healthy controls.

The CDR3 consists of 14 residues. Germline V gene data show CDR1 as SGHRS and CDR2 as YFSETQ. The V end lost 5 bases, the J end lost 1 base, and 9 bases lay between the germline ends. At least ten counts were recorded for this clonotype. Its antigen remains unidentified. TCRdb reanalysed the 5' RACE reads using MiXCR and keeps one entry per CDR3 protein. Of fewer than 85,000 distinct CDR3 sequences in the sample, roughly 4.5% were seen once. The time point here: longitudinal time-point 3. The source is a woman between 55 and 75 years old with multiple sclerosis. The sequencing sample was made of PBMCs. The rearrangement joins TRBV5-1 to TRBJ2-2; TRBD1 is a possible D gene (5 bases). The CDR3 sequence: CASRVQGNTGELFF. The CDR3 bases are TGCGCCAGCAGAGTGCAGGGGAACACCGGGGAGCTGTTTTTT. Looking up the rest from reference TRBV5-1 and TRBJ2-2 gives the full variable domain: KAGVTQTPRYLIKTRGQQVTLSCSPISGHRSVSWYQQTPGQGLQFLFEYFSETQRNKGNFPGRFSGRQFSNSRSEMNVSTLELGDSALYLCASRVQGNTGELFFGEGSRLTVL.